The 25 T cell receptor beta chains presented below share a single source sample, sequenced in a study of T cell responses to AZD1222 COVID-19 vaccine. The protocol was immunoSEQ multiplex PCR, while the TCRdb copy is restricted to in-frame clones and leaves out a portion. The sample lists some 180,000 clones, roughly 94% seen once, with roughly 1.7% in the top ten. The source was peripheral blood, collected 28 days after the second AZD1222 dose. The receptors shown here come from an adult who received the AZD1222 COVID-19 vaccine.

This rearrangement joins TRBV6-5 to TRBJ2-1; D unresolved. CDR1 and CDR2 from the germline V gene are MNHEY and SVGAGI. The CDR3 covers 13 residues. CDR3 in DNA: TGTGCTTTTCTGGACCCGTCCTACAATGAGCAGTTCTTC. Its translation is CAFLDPSYNEQFF.

J is TRBJ2-5 and V is TRBV29-1; TRBD2 matches 13 bases. With 5 bases clipped from V and 9 bases from J, the junction kept 6 bases outside the gene matches. Germline V gives CDR1 SQVTM, CDR2 ANQGSEA. This CDR3 is 13 amino acids long. The CDR3 nucleotides read TGCAGCGTTCGACTAGCGGGGGGCGGGGCCCAGTACTTC. Translation: CSVRLAGGGAQYF.

The chain combines TRBV19 with TRBJ2-7, with D maybe TRBD2 (6 bases). Deletions cut 8 bases from V and 6 bases from J, with 17 bases between. Germline CDR1 reads LNHDA; CDR2 reads SQIVND (reference sequence). This CDR3 region has 13 residues. CDR3 coding DNA: TGTGCCAGTTCTCCAGGAGGAGCGGGCGAGCAGTACTTC. This codes for CASSPGGAGEQYF.

This chain joins TRBV6-5 and TRBJ1-1; D perhaps matches TRBD1 (6 bases). Trimming left V 3 bases short and J 4 bases short, with 12 bases between. Germline V gene lookup returns CDR1 MNHEY and CDR2 SVGAGI. CDR3 length equals 14 residues. CDR3 DNA: TGTGCCAGCAGTTATAGGGGGGTCGGCACTGAAGCTTTCTTT. Translated: CASSYRGVGTEAFF.

The gene calls are TRBV6-5 and TRBJ1-1; 8 positions match TRBD1. The length of the CDR3 is 14 residues. Per the germline V gene, CDR1 is MNHEY and CDR2 is SVGAGI. V dropped 6 bases and J dropped 3; count of bases not matched to a gene: 6. The CDR3 sequence is CASRPQGVHTEAFF. In DNA, the CDR3 is TGTGCCAGCAGGCCACAGGGGGTCCACACTGAAGCTTTCTTT.

The chain is built from TRBV13 and TRBJ1-3; unclear D gene. The ends were cut back, 5 bases at V and 4 bases at J, with 9 bases in the middle. The CDR3 spans 13 residues. Germline lookup yields CDR1 PRHDT and CDR2 FYEKMQ (reference sequence). The CDR3 sequence: CASSLRGGNTIYF. In DNA form, the CDR3 reads TGTGCCAGCAGCCTCAGAGGGGGAAACACCATATATTTT. The whole variable domain, filled in from reference TRBV13 and TRBJ1-3, reads AAGVIQSPRHLIKEKRETATLKCYPIPRHDTVYWYQQGPGQDPQFLISFYEKMQSDKGSIPDRFSAQQFSDYHSELNMSSLELGDSALYFCASSLRGGNTIYFGEGSWLTVV.

The chain combines TRBV19 with TRBJ1-2, with D uncertain. The germline gives CDR1 LNHDA, CDR2 SQIVND (reference sequence). CDR3 size: 13 residues. The V end lost 3 bases, the J end lost 6 bases, and 11 bases lay between the germline ends. CDR3 amino acids: CASSMSGFDGYTF. CDR3 nucleotide sequence: TGTGCCAGTAGTATGTCCGGGTTTGATGGCTACACCTTC.

V is TRBV14 and J is TRBJ1-2; D is perhaps TRBD1 (6 bases). CDR3 length: 14 residues. Between the trimmed V and J ends, which lost 4 bases and 4 bases, there was a span of 13 bases. The germline V gene encodes CDR1 SGHDN and CDR2 FVKESK. The CDR3: CASSLLGQTYGYTF. In DNA form, the CDR3 reads TGTGCCAGCAGCCTTCTGGGACAAACCTATGGCTACACCTTC.

V is TRBV6-5 and J is TRBJ1-2, with D possibly TRBD1 on 5 matching bases. The CDR3 extends over 16 amino acids. Trimming took 2 bases from V and 5 from J, leaving 18 bases between them. CDR1 MNHEY and CDR2 SVGAGI come from the germline V gene. DNA of the CDR3: TGTGCCAGCAGTTACGCAGAATGGGGGGTTCCTTATGGCTACACCTTC. This translates into CASSYAEWGVPYGYTF.

The chain has TRBV5-4 and TRBJ2-1, with D possibly matching TRBD1 (6 bases). Germline V gene lookup returns CDR1 SGHNT and CDR2 YYREEE (reference sequence). Trimming removed 1 base at V and 7 bases at J, with 12 bases between. The CDR3 covers 14 residues. CDR3 sequence (DNA): TGTGCCAGCAGCTTGCAGGGGTTGGCGAATGAGCAGTTCTTC. Encoded protein: CASSLQGLANEQFF.

This sequence joins TRBV12-3 or TRBV12-4 and TRBJ1-5, with D uncertain. Trimming took 3 bases from V and 3 from J, leaving 6 bases between them. The length of the CDR3 is 13 residues. CDR3 sequence reads: CASSLDANQPQHF. The CDR3 DNA reads TGTGCCAGCAGTTTGGATGCCAATCAGCCCCAGCATTTT.

This chain links TRBV10-1 with TRBJ2-1; 8 bases line up with TRBD2. The CDR3 spans 14 residues. The V gene's germline CDR1 is WNHNN and CDR2 SYGVQD (reference sequence). The V gene end was trimmed by 6 bases and the J gene end by 10 bases; junction bases not matched to a gene: 11. In DNA form, the CDR3 reads TGCGCCAGCAGCCCCGAAGGACTAGCTGGCGAGCAGTTCTTC. Translation gives CASSPEGLAGEQFF.

This clone was picked up a small number of times. The J gene is TRBJ1-1, the V gene TRBV18; D is undetermined. The V gene lost 2 bases and the J gene lost 1 base, with 11 bases spanning the gap. The CDR3 is made up of 15 amino acids. CDR1 and CDR2 (germline): KGHSH, LQKENI. The CDR3 protein is CASSPKMQENTEAFF. CDR3 nucleotide sequence: TGTGCCAGCTCACCAAAAATGCAGGAGAACACTGAAGCTTTCTTT.

The gene calls are TRBV15 and TRBJ2-7; 9 positions match TRBD1. The CDR3 length is 13 residues. In germline, CDR1 is LNHNV, CDR2 YYDKDF (reference sequence). The CDR3 region is CASTGGNNYEQYF. CDR3 bases: TGTGCTTCTACAGGGGGCAACAACTACGAGCAGTACTTC.

CDR3 in amino acids: CASSDTRIPGELFF. In DNA form, the CDR3 reads TGTGCCAGCAGCGATACTAGAATACCCGGGGAGCTGTTTTTT. J is TRBJ2-2 and V is TRBV5-6; the D gene is possibly TRBD2 (5 bases). Trimming stripped 4 bases from V and 6 bases from J, with 13 bases between. Germline V lookup: CDR1 SGHDT, CDR2 YYEEEE. The CDR3 sequence is 14 residues long.

The CDR3 reads CASSSGGPERTQYF. CDR3 nucleotides: TGTGCCAGTAGTAGCGGGGGCCCGGAGCGGACCCAGTACTTC. This chain connects TRBV19 to TRBJ2-5, with a tentative D call TRBD2 (7 bases). Germline lookup yields CDR1 LNHDA and CDR2 SQIVND (reference sequence). Trimming left V 4 bases short and J 7 bases short, with 16 bases between. The CDR3 has 14 amino acids. Filled out from reference TRBV19 and TRBJ2-5, the complete variable domain reads DGGITQSPKYLFRKEGQNVTLSCEQNLNHDAMYWYRQDPGQGLRLIYYSQIVNDFQKGDIAEGYSVSREKKESFPLTVTSAQKNPTAFYLCASSSGGPERTQYFGPGTRLLVL.

This sequence joins TRBV19 and TRBJ1-2, with D maybe TRBD1 (5 bases). This CDR3 region has 14 residues. Trimming removed 6 bases from V and 1 base from J, with 12 bases in between. CDR1 LNHDA and CDR2 SQIVND come from the germline V gene (reference sequence). CDR3 region: CASSRDGDNYGYTF. The CDR3 nucleotides are TGTGCCAGTAGCCGGGACGGAGATAACTATGGCTACACCTTC.

This clone has more than one count but fewer than ten. The chain employs TRBV5-6 and TRBJ1-5; D is possibly TRBD1 (5 bases). V was pared by 2 bases and J by 4 bases, with 10 bases between. Germline CDR1 is SGHDT and CDR2 is YYEEEE. The CDR3 has 14 residues. The CDR3 DNA reads as TGTGCCAGCAGCTTTAGGGGTCCAAATCAGCCCCAGCATTTT. Encoded protein: CASSFRGPNQPQHF.

The V call is TRBV6-2 or TRBV6-3, the J call TRBJ1-6, with 8 positions matching TRBD1. CDR1 is MNHEY and CDR2 is SVGEGT in the germline V gene. The CDR3 consists of 14 residues. Trimming cost V 2 bases and J 9 bases; bases outside gene matches: 3. The DNA for the CDR3 is TGTGCCAGCAGTTACGGACAGGGCCTTTCACCCCTCCACTTT. Protein sequence: CASSYGQGLSPLHF.

The chain carries TRBV6-1 and TRBJ1-6; D is ambiguous. Germline CDR1 is MNHNS and CDR2 is SASEGT. This CDR3 contains 17 residues. V was trimmed by 2 bases and J by 0 bases, leaving 11 bases between them. CDR3 residues: CASSESGLLSYNSPLHF. CDR3 bases: TGTGCCAGCAGTGAATCTGGCCTACTCTCCTATAATTCACCCCTCCACTTT.

J is TRBJ1-5 and V is TRBV6-2 or TRBV6-3; TRBD1 is a possible D gene (5 bases). Germline V CDR1 and CDR2: MNHEY, SVGEGT. Trimming took 1 base from V and 5 from J, leaving 9 bases between them. The CDR3 totals 14 residues. The CDR3: CASSYWQGDQPQHF. The CDR3 nucleotides are TGTGCCAGCAGTTACTGGCAGGGCGATCAGCCCCAGCATTTT.

The rearrangement uses TRBV14 and TRBJ2-7, with D unclear. Germline V gives CDR1 SGHDN, CDR2 FVKESK. Trimming took 0 bases from V and 3 from J, leaving 9 bases between them. The CDR3 spans 14 residues. DNA for the CDR3: TGTGCCAGCAGCCAAGATCCAAGGGTCTACGAGCAGTACTTC. Protein: CASSQDPRVYEQYF.

V gene TRBV28 combines with J gene TRBJ1-2; no firm D call. With 6 bases removed from V and 6 bases from J, the gap between germline ends came to 17 bases. The CDR3 extends over 14 amino acids. The germline gives CDR1 MDHEN, CDR2 SYDVKM. CDR3 sequence: CASRGSTRRDGYTF. The CDR3 DNA follows: TGTGCCAGCAGGGGTAGTACGAGAAGGGATGGCTACACCTTC.

This rearrangement joins TRBV12-5 to TRBJ1-5; no clear D. CDR1 and CDR2 from the germline V gene are LGHNT and FRNRAP. V was shortened by 2 bases and J by 11 bases, with 16 bases between the two germline ends. This CDR3 is built from 14 residues. CDR3 nucleotide sequence: TGTGCTAGTGGTTTGTGGTCCCATGAGCAAGCCCAGCATTTT. It translates to CASGLWSHEQAQHF.

This clone was picked up one time. The V gene is TRBV2, the J gene TRBJ2-7; 9 nucleotides align to TRBD1. This CDR3 contains 16 residues. Trimming cost V 6 bases and J 6 bases; bases outside gene matches: 15. In germline, CDR1 is SNHLY, CDR2 FYNNEI. CDR3 bases: TGTGCCAGCAGCAGAGAGGATTGGACAGGGGCTGGCGAGCAGTACTTC. Translating gives CASSREDWTGAGEQYF.